A selection of T cell receptor beta chains follows, all from one sample in a study of T cell responses to AZD1222 COVID-19 vaccine. Generated by immunoSEQ multiplex PCR, the TCRdb table keeps only in-frame clones and is missing some. The table records about 110,000 clones, roughly four fifths of them present only once. The material sequenced was peripheral blood, taken on day 0 of AZD1222 vaccination. The receptors were gathered from an adult in good health. Each CDR3 is given with its conserved first and last residue. Fields, in order: D gene, V gene, J gene, clone size, CDR3 DNA, CDR3 protein. D genes are given only for firm matches. Size tells how often a clone was seen (once, few, many) or the class of an expanded clone, and some rows leave it out.

D gene: TRBD2
V gene: TRBV3-1/TRBV3-2
J gene: TRBJ2-6
clone size: -
CDR3 DNA: TGTGCCAGCAGCCTCTTCGGGGGGAGAGCGGCTGGGGCCAACGTCCTGACTTTC
CDR3 protein: CASSLFGGRAAGANVLTF

D gene: TRBD1
V gene: TRBV6-1
J gene: TRBJ2-6
clone size: -
CDR3 DNA: TGTGCCAGCAGTGAGGATCACAGGGGAGCTGGGGCCAACGTCCTGACTTTC
CDR3 protein: CASSEDHRGAGANVLTF

D gene: -
V gene: TRBV15
J gene: TRBJ2-3
clone size: -
CDR3 DNA: TGTGCCACCAGCAGAGTTGACCGGGACTCCCTCACAGATACGCAGTATTTT
CDR3 protein: CATSRVDRDSLTDTQYF

D gene: TRBD1
V gene: TRBV12-3/TRBV12-4
J gene: TRBJ2-3
clone size: -
CDR3 DNA: TGTGCCATAGCACAGGGGCTTACAGATACGCAGTATTTT
CDR3 protein: CAIAQGLTDTQYF

D gene: TRBD2
V gene: TRBV5-5
J gene: TRBJ2-1
clone size: -
CDR3 DNA: TGTGCCAGCAGCAGCGCCGGGACTAGTCGTAATGAGCAGTTCTTC
CDR3 protein: CASSSAGTSRNEQFF

D gene: -
V gene: TRBV7-2
J gene: TRBJ2-3
clone size: -
CDR3 DNA: TGTGCCAGCAGCCGGAACCGGGGGGATACGCAGTATTTT
CDR3 protein: CASSRNRGDTQYF

D gene: TRBD2
V gene: TRBV24-1
J gene: TRBJ2-1
clone size: -
CDR3 DNA: TGTGCCACCAGTGACTCCGGGACTAGCGCTAGGGAGCAGTTCTTC
CDR3 protein: CATSDSGTSAREQFF

D gene: -
V gene: TRBV7-2
J gene: TRBJ1-6
clone size: -
CDR3 DNA: TGTGCCAGCAGCACCAGCCCTAATTCACCCCTCCACTTT
CDR3 protein: CASSTSPNSPLHF

D gene: -
V gene: TRBV14
J gene: TRBJ2-1
clone size: -
CDR3 DNA: TGTGCCAGCAGCCAATCTACGGTCAATGAGCAGTTCTTC
CDR3 protein: CASSQSTVNEQFF

D gene: TRBD1
V gene: TRBV7-9
J gene: TRBJ2-3
clone size: -
CDR3 DNA: TGTGCCAGCAGTTTAGGGACAGGGGGCCGGGATACGCAGTATTTT
CDR3 protein: CASSLGTGGRDTQYF

D gene: TRBD1
V gene: TRBV18
J gene: TRBJ2-3
clone size: -
CDR3 DNA: TGTGCCAGCTCACCTACAGGGGACCGCACAGATACGCAGTATTTT
CDR3 protein: CASSPTGDRTDTQYF

D gene: TRBD1
V gene: TRBV7-2
J gene: TRBJ2-2
clone size: -
CDR3 DNA: TGTGCCAGCAGAACGGGACAGGGCCACACCGGGGAGCTGTTTTTT
CDR3 protein: CASRTGQGHTGELFF

D gene: -
V gene: TRBV10-3
J gene: TRBJ1-1
clone size: -
CDR3 DNA: TGTGCCATCAGTGAGCAAGGGAGACTAAACACTGAAGCTTTCTTT
CDR3 protein: CAISEQGRLNTEAFF

D gene: -
V gene: TRBV3-1/TRBV3-2
J gene: TRBJ2-3
clone size: -
CDR3 DNA: TGTGCCAGCAGCCAAGCCCCAGGCCCCACAGATACGCAGTATTTT
CDR3 protein: CASSQAPGPTDTQYF

D gene: TRBD2
V gene: TRBV28
J gene: TRBJ2-1
clone size: -
CDR3 DNA: TGTGCCAGCAGTTCGGGACTAGCGGGACAGTTCTTC
CDR3 protein: CASSSGLAGQFF

D gene: TRBD1
V gene: TRBV6-5
J gene: TRBJ1-4
clone size: -
CDR3 DNA: TGTGCCAGCAGATCACAGGGGGAGGTTAATGAAAAACTGTTTTTT
CDR3 protein: CASRSQGEVNEKLFF

D gene: -
V gene: TRBV5-6
J gene: TRBJ2-1
clone size: -
CDR3 DNA: TGTGCCAGCAGCTTGGCCTTCCAGGGTTCCGTCTACAATGAGCAGTTCTTC
CDR3 protein: CASSLAFQGSVYNEQFF

D gene: TRBD1
V gene: TRBV18
J gene: TRBJ2-6
clone size: -
CDR3 DNA: TGTGCCAGCTCACCACCCGGGACAGTGTTCCTCTCTGGGGCCAACGTCCTGACTTTC
CDR3 protein: CASSPPGTVFLSGANVLTF

D gene: TRBD1
V gene: TRBV6-5
J gene: TRBJ1-2
clone size: once
CDR3 DNA: TGTGCCAGCAGGGCGACAGGGGGCCAAGGCTATGGCTACACCTTC
CDR3 protein: CASRATGGQGYGYTF

D gene: TRBD1
V gene: TRBV5-5
J gene: TRBJ2-2
clone size: -
CDR3 DNA: TGTGCCAGCAGCTTCCTGACAGGGCGGACCGGGGAGCTGTTTTTT
CDR3 protein: CASSFLTGRTGELFF

D gene: -
V gene: TRBV7-2
J gene: TRBJ1-1
clone size: once
CDR3 DNA: TGTGCCAGCAGCTCAGTAGTAGCGAACACTGAAGCTTTCTTT
CDR3 protein: CASSSVVANTEAFF

D gene: TRBD1
V gene: TRBV18
J gene: TRBJ2-7
clone size: -
CDR3 DNA: TGTGCCAGCTCAATCGGACAGGGGGTCGGCGAGCAGTACTTC
CDR3 protein: CASSIGQGVGEQYF

D gene: -
V gene: TRBV7-9
J gene: TRBJ2-6
clone size: -
CDR3 DNA: TGTGCCAGCAGCCCGACCACAGGACGCTCTGGGGCCAACGTCCTGACTTTC
CDR3 protein: CASSPTTGRSGANVLTF

D gene: -
V gene: TRBV14
J gene: TRBJ2-5
clone size: -
CDR3 DNA: TGTGCCAGCAGCCCAGGGGCTAGCCCCCGGGAGACCCAGTACTTC
CDR3 protein: CASSPGASPRETQYF

D gene: -
V gene: TRBV6-6
J gene: TRBJ2-1
clone size: once
CDR3 DNA: TGTGCCAGCAGTCGGGGGACCCTAAAGGCCTCTACCTACAATGAGCAGTTCTTC
CDR3 protein: CASSRGTLKASTYNEQFF

D gene: -
V gene: TRBV24-1
J gene: TRBJ2-2
clone size: -
CDR3 DNA: TGTGCCACCAGTGACCGAACAGCTCTACTAAACACCGGGGAGCTGTTTTTT
CDR3 protein: CATSDRTALLNTGELFF

D gene: -
V gene: TRBV10-3
J gene: TRBJ1-1
clone size: -
CDR3 DNA: TGTGCCATCAGTGAAGGGGACTTGAACACTGAAGCTTTCTTT
CDR3 protein: CAISEGDLNTEAFF

D gene: -
V gene: TRBV12-2
J gene: TRBJ2-7
clone size: -
CDR3 DNA: TGTGCAAGTCGCTTCCGCTCCTCGGGGGGGCGCGTAAACGAGCAGTACTTC
CDR3 protein: CASRFRSSGGRVNEQYF

D gene: -
V gene: TRBV18
J gene: TRBJ1-2
clone size: -
CDR3 DNA: TGTGCCAGCTCAGAGTTATCGGGACAATCTAACTATGGCTACACCTTC
CDR3 protein: CASSELSGQSNYGYTF

D gene: -
V gene: TRBV4-1
J gene: TRBJ2-6
clone size: -
CDR3 DNA: TGCGCCAGCAGCCGGGGCGGACTGGCTGGGGCCAACGTCCTGACTTTC
CDR3 protein: CASSRGGLAGANVLTF

D gene: -
V gene: TRBV2
J gene: TRBJ1-6
clone size: many
CDR3 DNA: TGTGCCAGCAGTGATGGGACAATAGCTAGGACCCTCCACTTT
CDR3 protein: CASSDGTIARTLHF

D gene: -
V gene: TRBV28
J gene: TRBJ1-3
clone size: -
CDR3 DNA: TGTGCCAGCACCCCTGCCGGGACTACTGGAAACACCATATATTTT
CDR3 protein: CASTPAGTTGNTIYF

D gene: TRBD2
V gene: TRBV7-2
J gene: TRBJ2-5
clone size: once
CDR3 DNA: TGTGCCAGCAGCTTGGGGAAAGGGACTAGCGGGGGGGCCCGGGAGACCCAGTACTTC
CDR3 protein: CASSLGKGTSGGARETQYF

D gene: -
V gene: TRBV7-6
J gene: TRBJ2-5
clone size: -
CDR3 DNA: TGTGCCAGCAGCTTAGCGATCGGGGAGACCCAGTACTTC
CDR3 protein: CASSLAIGETQYF

D gene: -
V gene: TRBV19
J gene: TRBJ1-2
clone size: -
CDR3 DNA: TGTGCCAGTAGAGCTGAGGGCGGCTACACCTTC
CDR3 protein: CASRAEGGYTF

D gene: TRBD1
V gene: TRBV30
J gene: TRBJ2-5
clone size: -
CDR3 DNA: TGTGCCTGGAATCGCGGGGACAGGTACCAAGAGACCCAGTACTTC
CDR3 protein: CAWNRGDRYQETQYF

D gene: -
V gene: TRBV6-4
J gene: TRBJ1-5
clone size: once
CDR3 DNA: TGTGCCAGCAGTAGGGAGAGCAATCAGCCCCAGCATTTT
CDR3 protein: CASSRESNQPQHF

D gene: TRBD1
V gene: TRBV4-3
J gene: TRBJ2-7
clone size: medium-sized
CDR3 DNA: TGCGCCAGCAGCCAAGAGGCCGGGACAGGGGGCTACGAGCAGTACTTC
CDR3 protein: CASSQEAGTGGYEQYF

D gene: -
V gene: TRBV27
J gene: TRBJ1-1
clone size: -
CDR3 DNA: TGTGCCAGCATCCTAGGGAGGGACCGGAACACTGAAGCTTTCTTT
CDR3 protein: CASILGRDRNTEAFF

D gene: TRBD1
V gene: TRBV7-9
J gene: TRBJ1-1
clone size: -
CDR3 DNA: TGTGCCAGCAGCCTACAGGGGGCGCGCACTGAAGCTTTCTTT
CDR3 protein: CASSLQGARTEAFF

D gene: -
V gene: TRBV18
J gene: TRBJ2-7
clone size: -
CDR3 DNA: TGTGCCAGCTCTCCGCCCATCGGGAGTGAGCAGTACTTC
CDR3 protein: CASSPPIGSEQYF

D gene: TRBD1
V gene: TRBV7-3
J gene: TRBJ1-1
clone size: -
CDR3 DNA: TGTGCCAGCAGCCCGACTGGACAGGGAAAAGCTTTCTTT
CDR3 protein: CASSPTGQGKAFF

D gene: -
V gene: TRBV7-2
J gene: TRBJ2-7
clone size: -
CDR3 DNA: TGTGCCAGCAGGGCTCGGGACTCGTCCTACGAGCAGTACTTC
CDR3 protein: CASRARDSSYEQYF

D gene: -
V gene: TRBV28
J gene: TRBJ2-7
clone size: -
CDR3 DNA: TGTGCCAGCAGTCCCCTCGCCGGAGGGTCTTTTAGTAGCTACGAGCAGTACTTC
CDR3 protein: CASSPLAGGSFSSYEQYF

D gene: -
V gene: TRBV6-1
J gene: TRBJ1-6
clone size: few
CDR3 DNA: TGTGCCAGCAGTGAAAGAGGAGGATCACCCCTCCACTTT
CDR3 protein: CASSERGGSPLHF

D gene: TRBD2
V gene: TRBV24-1
J gene: TRBJ2-1
clone size: -
CDR3 DNA: TGTGCCACCAGTGAGATCGGGACTAGGGAAAACAATGAGCAGTTCTTC
CDR3 protein: CATSEIGTRENNEQFF

D gene: TRBD1
V gene: TRBV11-2
J gene: TRBJ1-4
clone size: few
CDR3 DNA: TGTGCCAGCAGCCCGCCAGGGGGCCTTAGGGAAAAACTGTTTTTT
CDR3 protein: CASSPPGGLREKLFF

D gene: TRBD1
V gene: TRBV5-1
J gene: TRBJ1-5
clone size: -
CDR3 DNA: TGCGCCAGCAGCTTGGCGTCAGGGGGGAATCAGCCCCAGCATTTT
CDR3 protein: CASSLASGGNQPQHF

D gene: TRBD1
V gene: TRBV18
J gene: TRBJ2-5
clone size: -
CDR3 DNA: TGTGCCAGCTCAACGGGACAGGGAGTCAAGACCCAGTACTTC
CDR3 protein: CASSTGQGVKTQYF